Sequencing of this TCR beta chain was carried out in a study of identical twins (dated by TCRdb to the mid-2010s). Context from the whole study: The study deep-sequenced TCR alpha and beta repertoires from monozygotic twins, unrelated adults of various ages and cord blood to test whether fetal clonotypes persist. To rule out contamination, replicate twin experiments were performed at different times with different library preparation protocols.

This clonotype occurred a few times. Its cognate antigen has yet to be identified. No qualities accompany the bases; no much larger clone lies one base away. All donors were healthy Caucasians. Three pairs of female monozygotic twins, all aged about 18 to 30 years, made up the twin cohort. RNA for TCR libraries was isolated from peripheral blood mononuclear cells. From the cysteine up to the phenylalanine, the CDR3 has a length of 15 residues. Only CDR3 DNA is held: 45 bases, read in frame from base 1. Between the V and J ends, shortened by 8 bases and 2 bases respectively, the junction contains 18 bases. Per the germline V gene (reference sequence), SEHNR is the CDR1 and FQNEAQ is the CDR2. Library construction relied on 5' RACE. Sequencing took place on an Illumina HiSeq 2000. A universal primer binding site was added through template switching, and the final cDNA carried a unique molecular identifier so that TCR cDNA molecules could be counted accurately. Specific primers in the conserved constant-segment region were used to synthesize first-strand cDNA for the TCR alpha and beta chains. To control for contamination, every cDNA library carried two barcodes: a SMART-Mk sample barcode plus Illumina barcodes. Two successive PCR steps introduced TruSeq adapter sequences along with Illumina sample barcodes. Sequencing of the TCR alpha and beta cDNA libraries was done on the Illumina HiSeq platform using custom primers. The authors processed their data as follows. Unique molecular identifiers were extracted from raw reads with MiGEC, and CDR3 positions were determined with MiXCR. Recombination models were inferred per individual with the repgenHMM and IGoR tools using an EM algorithm. Shared clonotypes were analyzed with the tcR package in R, and sharing was normalized by the product of cloneset sizes. To study raw recombination without the effects of thymic and clonal selection, out-of-frame nonproductive sequences were analyzed. TCRdb reprocessing: public reads trimmed at Q25 with fastp, clones called with MiXCR, in-frame beta chains kept. Rows with one shared CDR3 protein collapse into an entry with the most common genes and DNA. TCRdb, not the authors, supplied the V and J calls. Counted in this sample were a few hundred thousand distinct CDR3 sequences; approximately 9.6% of them appeared once. The leading ten clones occupy roughly 3% of the sample.

Study-wide findings and limitations: In monozygotic twins, out-of-frame TCR alpha sharing was systematically underestimated by recombination models, although the models agreed with sharing between unrelated individuals. Compared with coincidental sharing between unrelated individuals, out-of-frame TCR alpha sequences shared between twins showed an excess of sequences with low generation probability. A weaker excess of twin sharing was found in beta out-of-frame sequences because the signal-to-noise ratio was lowered by fewer shared sequences. Abundant cord blood beta clonotypes carried fewer insertions; young adult naive repertoires showed a weaker similar trend, while memory repertoires showed none. Zero-insertion analyses could be partly confounded by invariant T cells such as MAIT and iNKT, although diverse VJ usage argued against such confounding for most clonotypes. Because the same donors could not be followed over many years, the conclusions depended on cross-sectional statistical analysis.

These data were also reused for a study on yellow fever vaccine responses in identical twins. The second source states: According to the authors, in identical twins the way T cells responded to vaccination appeared partly convergent and partly personalized. The study precisely tracked vaccine-responding T cell clones in identical twins.

The chain links TRBV7-9 with TRBJ2-5, with the identity of the D gene unclear. This clonotype was obtained from a woman aged 18-35 years in good health. Source material: PBMCs. The CDR3 protein is CASRGRVGPQETQYF. Read as DNA, the sequence is TGTGCCAGCCGAGGAAGGGTAGGCCCGCAAGAGACCCAGTACTTC.